The present entry profiles one T cell receptor beta chain with its context. This clone showed up just once. The antigen it binds to is not known. The input lacks base qualities; no much larger clone sits a single base away. The record originates from a study of CD4 T cells in relation to SARS-CoV-2 and coronaviruses (dated by TCRdb to the early 2020s). Looking at the study overall: In the ViraFEST assay, PBMCs were grown with antigen for nine to eleven days, and TCR beta CDR3s were then sequenced to identify antigen-specific clonal expansions. The negative reference condition was either a culture with an HIV-1 Nef peptide pool or a culture with no peptide. The Adaptive Biotechnologies TCR-sequencing kit was used to sequence samples from three pre-COVID donors and the naive versus memory experiments, while other data came from Illumina-based sequencing. Expansion assays from other donors in the study were sequenced with a different, Illumina-based TCR-beta assay. Using patient-derived lymphoblastoid cell lines, the shared crossreactive spike epitopes were mapped to their HLA restriction. At the level of individual TCR clonotypes, the study evaluated whether memory CD4+ T cells crossreact between the spike proteins of SARS-CoV-2 and those of common cold coronaviruses.

Library method: the immunoSEQ multiplex PCR assay. The original methods were these. During preprocessing, nonproductive sequences were discarded, as were any CDR3s that did not begin with C, did not end with F or W, or were shorter than 7 amino acids. Antigen-specific clonotypes were called with the MANAFEST web app on the basis of expansion relative to the reference and to other culture wells. To be counted as positive, a clone had to show significant expansion compared with the reference culture, at an FDR below 0.05, in 2 of 3 replicate wells. For a clone to be considered positive, significant expansion relative to all other tandem wells and an odds ratio above 5 were also required. Pairwise Levenshtein distance, computed with the stringdist R package after three terminal residues were trimmed from each end, was used as the measure of CDR3 homology. What TCRdb holds here is the immuneACCESS table cut down to in-frame rearrangements. Part of the clones is not present; checked against another copy, under half of the missing clones reflect an unresolved V gene, and the others are unexplained. V, J and clone size are taken as reported in that table, and D and trimming were inferred from the DNA itself. The sample table contains about 29,000 clones; only one count was recorded for nearly 80% of them. The ten largest clones capture around 20% of the sample.

The full study reports these points: Because the crossreactivity analysis focused on spike protein, crossreactivity against other viral proteins was not assessed. Because no donor provided both pre-pandemic and post-infection samples, tracing the source of pre-existing responses was limited. Small numbers of patients and of tested TCRs limited the study. In about 61% of donors, memory CD4+ clonotypes turned up that crossrecognized SARS-CoV-2 and at least one common cold coronavirus spike. Crossreactive clones showed significantly weaker SARS-CoV-2-driven expansion than monoreactive clones, consistent with antigenic imprinting.

The CDR3 contains 14 residues, cysteine and phenylalanine counted. The read is trimmed to its CDR3 DNA, 42 bases read in frame from base 1. CD4+ T cells from unexposed donors were collected before the COVID-19 pandemic (2011-2018). The EasySep CD4+ T cell isolation kit was used to isolate CD4+ T cells once the cultures had run for under 11 days. As cell number allowed, CD4+ T cells from unexposed donors were tested for reactivity to SARS-CoV-2 S and N and to four common cold coronavirus spike pools. PBMCs were cultured at some 2 million per well in IMDM supplemented with 5% human AB serum and 9 to 10 IU/ml IL-2. Half of the culture medium was replaced with fresh IL-2-containing medium on days 3 and 7. In general, triplicate replicate wells were used for every peptide culture condition. The leukapheresis product used for the unexposed donors was purchased from a commercial source. Ficoll-Paque PLUS gradient centrifugation was used to isolate PBMCs from leukapheresis product or whole blood. PBMCs were either cryopreserved at -140°C or used fresh in the expansion assay. The QIAamp Micro DNA Kit was used to extract genomic DNA from the CD4+ T cells.

The receptor's source is a human donor in good health. The sequenced sample was CD4+ T cells from PBMCs, cultured in vitro. The V gene is TRBV21-1 and the J gene is TRBJ1-2; no DNA check was done on the table's D call, TRBD1. TRBV21-1 is termed a pseudogene. The sequence in DNA is TGTGCCAGCAGCAACGGACAGGGGGAATGGGGCTACACCTTC. This gives the protein CASSNGQGEWGYTF.